Listed below are T cell receptor beta chains from one sample, sequenced in a study of T-cell memory formation after mild COVID-19. TCRdb re-called the 5' RACE reads through MiXCR, storing one row per CDR3 protein. The sample shows 350,000 or so distinct CDR3 sequences, 20% to 25% of them seen only once. The specimen sequenced was PBMCs or a T cell subset sorted from them (not recorded which). These receptors all come from a man between 18 and 29 years old who had mild COVID-19 (a few samples of this study predate the infection). Cell type and time point are not known. The conserved cysteine and the conserved F or W are not part of the CDR3 here. Clone size is not always given. Where it is, it says once, few, many or a class for expanded clones.

j_gene	v_gene	abundance	CDR3aa
TRBJ1-2	TRBV10-3	NA	ATGGTSTPGYT
TRBJ1-4	TRBV18	NA	ASSGWESGEKLF
TRBJ2-5	TRBV7-9	NA	ASGHSGKTQY
TRBJ2-1	TRBV27	few	ASSETGAPSYNEQF
TRBJ1-6	TRBV12-3/TRBV12-4	NA	ASREQGDSPLH
TRBJ1-6	TRBV5-1	few	ASSLGSFDNSPLH
TRBJ2-1	TRBV2	NA	ASSVRTGKGEQF
TRBJ1-3	TRBV7-2	many	ASRPTGIGNTIY
TRBJ2-4	TRBV7-2	NA	ASTPDRGNGIQY
TRBJ2-7	TRBV29-1	few	SVEEPSGGHYEQY
TRBJ1-4	TRBV25-1	NA	ASSYGGANEKLF
TRBJ2-3	TRBV7-2	few	ASSFATSGGTDTQY
TRBJ1-1	TRBV6-5	NA	ASSYSRGGTEAF
TRBJ2-3	TRBV11-2	many	ASSFPVLARGTDTQY
TRBJ2-3	TRBV20-1	few	SASYSGESDTQY
TRBJ2-5	TRBV5-6	few	ASSHPPGGGTETQY
TRBJ2-1	TRBV20-1	few	SARALGPDVAYNEQF
TRBJ2-1	TRBV5-4	few	ASSLVGLRNEQF
TRBJ2-2	TRBV13	few	ASSFRDPGELF
TRBJ1-2	TRBV24-1	few	ATSDSGTGSSYGYT
TRBJ2-2	TRBV5-1	NA	ASSLVDRGNTGELF
TRBJ2-5	TRBV5-4	few	ASTIGETQY
TRBJ2-5	TRBV7-9	few	ASSLASSGGGETQY
TRBJ2-2	TRBV6-1	few	ASAGQNTGELF
TRBJ2-7	TRBV14	few	ASSQGLGKEAYEQY
TRBJ2-3	TRBV24-1	NA	ATSDLQEDTQY
TRBJ2-7	TRBV4-3	NA	ASSQVKRGAEQY
TRBJ1-2	TRBV18	NA	ASSPPVVQGAGYT
TRBJ1-4	TRBV6-1	few	ASSKQGGGLNEKLF
TRBJ2-7	TRBV29-1	few	SARDISYEQY
TRBJ2-1	TRBV7-6	few	ASSLESVRAQEQF
TRBJ2-5	TRBV5-1	many	ASSLGGAETQY
TRBJ1-6	TRBV10-3	NA	AISGQTGNSPLH
TRBJ2-3	TRBV12-3/TRBV12-4	NA	ASSQTGVGDTQY
TRBJ2-1	TRBV5-1	few	ASSSGTSGGNHNEQF
TRBJ2-5	TRBV20-1	few	SASAPSGDRETQY
TRBJ1-1	TRBV3-2	few	ASSQDPMGGAGFNTEAF
TRBJ2-6	TRBV7-2	few	AGSGDSGANVLT
TRBJ2-3	TRBV18	NA	ASSRNGPQGAGDTQY
TRBJ2-1	TRBV4-2	few	ASSHRPGGGQTPNEQF
TRBJ2-5	TRBV29-1	NA	SVSATGAQETQY
TRBJ2-1	TRBV5-1	few	ASSAQGADNEQF
TRBJ1-1	TRBV6-5	few	ASSYGNPNTEAF
TRBJ2-5	TRBV7-2	few	AIAGHESGGFETQY
TRBJ1-1	TRBV7-8	few	ASSSPGVSNTEAF
TRBJ2-5	TRBV11-3	NA	ASSLGQTGQETQY
TRBJ1-6	TRBV7-9	NA	ASILSSNNSPLH
TRBJ1-5	TRBV10-3	once	AISDLPRAQPQH
TRBJ1-1	TRBV3-1	few	ASSQLPRLEAF
TRBJ1-6	TRBV18	NA	ASSPDRGPRNSPLH
TRBJ2-5	TRBV3-1	once	ASSQGLATLQETQY
TRBJ1-1	TRBV4-2	NA	ASSQANQRTEAF
TRBJ1-5	TRBV12-3/TRBV12-4	many	ASSLRSIVGGNQPQH
TRBJ1-4	TRBV9	few	ASSVQGRDEKLF
TRBJ2-2	TRBV19	few	ASSIGRVSGELF
TRBJ2-7	TRBV5-6	NA	ASSSGTGASYEQY
TRBJ1-2	TRBV5-1	NA	ASSLGQGSYT
TRBJ1-2	TRBV5-1	NA	ASSYQQGADYGYT
TRBJ1-5	TRBV4-2	many	ASSREGQGLQPQH
TRBJ2-2	TRBV7-7	NA	ASSPDSGGANTGELF